This T cell receptor beta chain derives from a study of T cell changes during pregnancy in multiple sclerosis. The CDR3 is 19 residues long. Per the germline V gene, CDR1 is SQVTM and CDR2 is ANQGSEA. J gave up 1 base and V 1 base, and 9 bases lay outside the gene matches. Measured with immunoSEQ multiplex PCR; TCRdb has only the in-frame clones, and not every one. The table shows about 18,000 clones, with about 90% occurring only once. J is TRBJ2-6 and V is TRBV29-1, with 11 bases identical to TRBD1. The specimen comprised CD8+ T cells from peripheral blood mononuclear cells, sampled in the third trimester of pregnancy. The TCR originated in a female donor in good health, enrolled as a control in a pregnancy study. Written as DNA, the CDR3 is TGCAGCGTTGAAGGTCCCGGGACAGGGGGTAAATCTGGGGCCAACGTCCTGACTTTC. This sequence encodes CSVEGPGTGGKSGANVLTF.